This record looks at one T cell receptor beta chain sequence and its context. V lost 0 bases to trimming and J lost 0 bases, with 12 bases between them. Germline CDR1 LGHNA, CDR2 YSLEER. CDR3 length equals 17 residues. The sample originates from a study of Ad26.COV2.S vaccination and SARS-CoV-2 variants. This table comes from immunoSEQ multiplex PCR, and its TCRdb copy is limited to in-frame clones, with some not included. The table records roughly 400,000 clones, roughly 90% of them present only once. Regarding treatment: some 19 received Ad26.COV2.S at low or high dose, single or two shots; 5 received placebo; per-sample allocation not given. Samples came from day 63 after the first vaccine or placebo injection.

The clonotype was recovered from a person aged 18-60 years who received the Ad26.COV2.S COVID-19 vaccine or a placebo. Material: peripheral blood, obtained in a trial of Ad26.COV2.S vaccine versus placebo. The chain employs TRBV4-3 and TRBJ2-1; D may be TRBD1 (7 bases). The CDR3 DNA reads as TGCGCCAGCAGCCAAGAGCCGCAGGGGGGCTCCTACAATGAGCAGTTCTTC. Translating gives CASSQEPQGGSYNEQFF.